Presented here are 19 T cell receptor beta chains from one specimen sequenced in a study of T-cell reconstitution after alpha-beta-depleted transplantation in children. For TCRbeta, the library was prepared with unique molecular identifiers. Each CDR3 protein is one row after TCRdb ran MiXCR on the PCR reads. The sample yields around 580,000 distinct CDR3 sequences, under 25% seen once. Here the sequenced sample was PBMCs, mostly from graft donor cells, taken 360 days after TCRalphabeta/CD19-depleted stem cell transplant. Receptors originate from a boy less than two years old who had a stem cell transplant for acute myeloid leukemia, so the T cells may come from the graft donor.

The V and J genes are TRBV27 and TRBJ2-1, with 10 bases that match TRBD2. CDR3 length: 15 residues. V shed 4 bases and J 3 bases; nucleotides not matched to a gene: 3. CDR1 is MNHEY, CDR2 SMNVEV, per germline (reference sequence). The CDR3 spells CASSYSGGGYNEQFF. For the CDR3, the DNA is TGTGCCAGCAGTTACAGCGGGGGGGGCTACAATGAGCAGTTCTTC.

This clonotype was detected ten times or more. The V call is TRBV11-2, the J call TRBJ1-6; 8 bases map to TRBD1. The CDR3 consists of 16 residues. Germline loops: CDR1 SGHAT, CDR2 FQNNGV. The V gene end was trimmed by 6 bases and the J gene end by 7 bases; junction bases not matched to a gene: 11. As DNA, the CDR3 is TGTGCCAGCAGAAAGCTTAGGGACAGGACAAATTCACCCCTCCACTTT. Protein product: CASRKLRDRTNSPLHF.

The V gene is TRBV4-1, the J gene TRBJ2-1; 7 bases align to TRBD1. There are 15 residues in the CDR3. The junction had 5 bases not matched to a gene; V was cut back by 1 base and J by 5 bases. The germline V gene has CDR1 MGHRA and CDR2 YSYEKL. The CDR3 protein is CASSQGGGAHNEQFF. The DNA of the CDR3 is TGCGCCAGCAGCCAAGGAGGGGGCGCCCACAATGAGCAGTTCTTC.

The rearrangement uses TRBV7-3 and TRBJ1-1; 9 positions match TRBD1. J was trimmed by 5 bases and V by 3 bases; bases with no gene match: 7. The CDR3 runs 15 residues. Germline lookup yields CDR1 SGHTA and CDR2 FQGTGA. CDR3 in amino acids: CASSFVTGGPTEAFF. The CDR3 DNA reads TGTGCCAGCAGCTTTGTCACAGGGGGCCCGACTGAAGCTTTCTTT.

The table lists this clonotype with many counts. This chain joins TRBV7-9 and TRBJ2-6; unclear D gene. In germline, CDR1 is SEHNR, CDR2 FQNEAQ (reference sequence). The CDR3 runs 16 residues. Between the trimmed V and J ends, which lost 5 bases and 2 bases, there was a span of 13 bases. In DNA form, the CDR3 reads TGTGCCAGCAGCCCCCTCTCTTTAGCTGGGGCCAACGTCCTGACTTTC. Amino acid sequence: CASSPLSLAGANVLTF. The full variable domain, completed using reference TRBV7-9 and TRBJ2-6, is DTGVSQNPRHKITKRGQNVTFRCDPISEHNRLYWYRQTLGQGPEFLTYFQNEAQLEKSRLLSDRFSAERPKGSFSTLEIQRTEQGDSAMYLCASSPLSLAGANVLTFGAGSRLTVL.

The chain employs TRBV5-6 and TRBJ2-7; maybe TRBD1 (5 bases). The CDR3 runs 13 residues. Trimming stripped 0 bases from V and 2 bases from J, with 6 bases between. Germline V lookup: CDR1 SGHDT, CDR2 YYEEEE. The CDR3 coding sequence is TGTGCCAGCAGCTTGGTGGACACCTACGAGCAGTACTTC. Its translation: CASSLVDTYEQYF.

The rearrangement links TRBV20-1 to TRBJ2-5, with 12 bases identical to TRBD2. The CDR3 has 17 amino acids. In germline, CDR1 is DFQATT, CDR2 SNEGSKA (reference sequence). J was trimmed by 2 bases and V by 3 bases; bases with no gene match: 10. The CDR3, as DNA: TGCAGTGCTAGGGCCCTAGCGGGGGGGCCGCGGCAAGAGACCCAGTACTTC. This sequence encodes CSARALAGGPRQETQYF.

This clonotype has a count of ten or more. The rearrangement links TRBV2 to TRBJ2-5; no firm D call. Germline CDR1 SNHLY, CDR2 FYNNEI. The CDR3 contains 11 residues. V was shortened by 4 bases and J by 6 bases, with 6 bases between the two germline ends. Here the CDR3 reads CASSAPKTQYF. CDR3 DNA sequence: TGTGCCAGCAGTGCCCCAAAGACCCAGTACTTC.

The CDR3 bases are TGTGCCAGCAGCTTCCCGCATCTCTCGGAGCAGTACTTC. Amino acids: CASSFPHLSEQYF. The chain uses TRBV7-9 and TRBJ2-7, with D unresolved. Germline CDR1 reads SEHNR; CDR2 reads FQNEAQ (reference sequence). The CDR3 is 13 amino acids. Trimming took off 3 bases at V and 7 bases at J, with 13 bases between the two ends.

The genes are TRBV18 and TRBJ2-7; no reliable D call. The V gene lost 3 bases and the J gene lost 2 bases, with 17 bases spanning the gap. The CDR3 spans 16 residues. Germline V lookup: CDR1 KGHSH, CDR2 LQKENI. CDR3 nucleotides: TGTGCCAGCTCACCTGAAATAGTCAGGTCCCCCTACGAGCAGTACTTC. It yields the protein CASSPEIVRSPYEQYF. Full variable domain (rest looked up from reference TRBV18 and TRBJ2-7): NAGVMQNPRHLVRRRGQEARLRCSPMKGHSHVYWYRQLPEEGLKFMVYLQKENIIDESGMPKERFSAEFPKEGPSILRIQQVVRGDSAAYFCASSPEIVRSPYEQYFGPGTRLTVT.

There are many counts of this clonotype. The CDR3 reads CASSLGVSGGYTGELFF. CDR3 coding DNA: TGTGCCAGCAGTTTAGGTGTTAGCGGGGGGTACACCGGGGAGCTGTTTTTT. V usage is TRBV12-3 or TRBV12-4 and J usage is TRBJ2-2, with 10 nucleotides matching TRBD2. The CDR3 totals 17 residues. V shed 1 base and J 3 bases; nucleotides not matched to a gene: 5.

This chain connects TRBV20-1 to TRBJ2-7; 11 bases match TRBD1. Germline assignment: CDR1 DFQATT and CDR2 SNEGSKA (reference sequence). The V segment lost 2 bases and the J segment 3 bases; nucleotides outside the gene matches: 3. The CDR3 covers 14 residues. The CDR3 protein is CSARPGTGGYEQYF. CDR3 in DNA: TGCAGTGCTAGACCTGGGACAGGGGGCTACGAGCAGTACTTC.

This clonotype was seen at least ten times. The chain carries TRBV5-1 and TRBJ2-1; 12 nucleotides match TRBD2. The junction had 9 bases not matched to a gene; V was cut back by 5 bases and J by 6 bases. The germline CDR1 and CDR2 sequences are SGHRS and YFSETQ. This CDR3 is 16 amino acids long. In DNA form, the CDR3 reads TGCGCCAGCAGGGCCCCGGGACTAGCGGGTTCCAATGAGCAGTTCTTC. It specifies CASRAPGLAGSNEQFF.

DNA for the CDR3: TGTGCCAGCACCCTCCCGGGACTAGCGGGGGGGTACAATGAGCAGTTCTTC. This translates into CASTLPGLAGGYNEQFF. V and J are TRBV5-6 and TRBJ2-1; 16 nucleotides align to TRBD2. J gave up 4 bases and V 6 bases, and 7 bases lay outside the gene matches. CDR3 length equals 17 residues. The germline V gene has CDR1 SGHDT and CDR2 YYEEEE.

As concerns this clonotype: This sequence may be a read error, since a much larger clone differs from it by one base. The V gene is TRBV4-3, the J gene TRBJ2-3, with 13 bases that match TRBD2. The germline V gene has CDR1 LGHNA and CDR2 YSLEER. The CDR3 runs to 17 residues. The CDR3 sequence is CASRHLTSGGATDTQYF. The CDR3 DNA reads TGCGCCAGCCGCCATCTAACTAGCGGGGGGGCCACAGATACGCAGTATTTT.

J is TRBJ2-3 and V is TRBV20-1; 8 nucleotides match TRBD2. This CDR3 has 15 amino acids. The germline V gene encodes CDR1 DFQATT and CDR2 SNEGSKA (reference sequence). V trimming: 2 bases; J trimming: 0 bases; junction bases outside the gene matches: 4. The CDR3 DNA sequence: TGCAGTGCTAGATGGGCTAGCGGGAGCACAGATACGCAGTATTTT. Its translation: CSARWASGSTDTQYF.

This clonotype has a handful of counts. The chain combines TRBV20-1 with TRBJ2-1; tentative D call: TRBD1 (5 bases). The CDR3 is 13 amino acids. The V end lost 3 bases, the J end lost 9 bases, and 15 bases lay between the germline ends. CDR1 is DFQATT, CDR2 SNEGSKA, per germline (reference sequence). The CDR3 here is CSARGLVKGEQFF. CDR3 nucleotide sequence: TGCAGTGCTAGGGGGCTAGTTAAGGGTGAGCAGTTCTTC.

This clonotype was counted ten times or more. The chain links TRBV5-1 to TRBJ1-5; possibly TRBD1 for D (5 bases). Deletions cut 0 bases from V and 0 bases from J, with 7 bases between. This CDR3 is 15 amino acids long. Germline-derived CDR1 and CDR2 are SGHRS and YFSETQ. The CDR3 here is CASSLGTHSNQPQHF. Written as DNA, the CDR3 is TGCGCCAGCAGCTTGGGGACACATAGCAATCAGCCCCAGCATTTT.

This clonotype was seen a few times. The gene calls are TRBV29-1 and TRBJ1-5; D not resolved. In germline, CDR1 is SQVTM, CDR2 ANQGSEA. This CDR3 spans 10 amino acids. Trimming cost V 3 bases and J 3 bases, with 0 bases left between them. As DNA, the CDR3 is TGCAGCGTTGACAATCAGCCCCAGCATTTT. As protein: CSVDNQPQHF.